These 22 T cell receptor beta chains originate from one sample sequenced in a study of cytomegalovirus exposure and HLA in healthy donors. Use of 60 Vbeta and 13 Jbeta primers characterized the PCR. Assay: immunoSEQ multiplex PCR; the TCRdb copy retains only in-frame clones and omits some. The sample yields 89,000 or so clones, just under 75% seen once. The sequencing input was PBMCs. The receptors here all came from a man aged 55 to 70 in good health and CMV-seronegative.

The chain has TRBV2 and TRBJ2-3, with TRBD2 identical over 7 bases. Trimming cost V 3 bases and J 2 bases; bases outside gene matches: 8. The CDR3 length is 16 residues. CDR1 and CDR2 (germline): SNHLY, FYNNEI. The CDR3 sequence is CASSEGVAGFTDTQYF. CDR3 DNA sequence: TGTGCCAGCAGTGAGGGTGTAGCGGGCTTCACAGATACGCAGTATTTT.

The chain employs TRBV18 and TRBJ2-5; the match to TRBD1 covers 8 bases. The CDR3 totals 16 residues. J was trimmed by 5 bases and V by 3 bases; bases with no gene match: 11. CDR1 KGHSH and CDR2 LQKENI come from the germline V gene. In nucleotides, the CDR3 is TGTGCCAGCTCACCTTCCAGGGGGCAGGGTCAGGAGACCCAGTACTTC. The encoded protein is CASSPSRGQGQETQYF. The full variable domain, in which reference TRBV18 and TRBJ2-5 provide the parts outside the CDR3, is NAGVMQNPRHLVRRRGQEARLRCSPMKGHSHVYWYRQLPEEGLKFMVYLQKENIIDESGMPKERFSAEFPKEGPSILRIQQVVRGDSAAYFCASSPSRGQGQETQYFGPGTRLLVL.

V usage is TRBV18 and J usage is TRBJ1-2; 7 nucleotides match TRBD1. Germline V gene sequence: CDR1 KGHSH, CDR2 LQKENI. The V segment lost 6 bases and the J segment 4 bases; nucleotides outside the gene matches: 5. The CDR3 is made up of 13 amino acids. The CDR3 region is CASSAGQSYGYTF. In nucleotides, the CDR3 is TGTGCCAGCTCGGCGGGACAGAGCTATGGCTACACCTTC.

This clone appeared a single time. The V and J genes are TRBV7-9 and TRBJ2-3; D is perhaps TRBD2 (6 bases). CDR1 SEHNR and CDR2 FQNEAQ come from the germline V gene (reference sequence). Trimming left V 3 bases short and J 9 bases short, with 13 bases between. The CDR3 contains 13 residues. The CDR3 DNA reads as TGTGCCAGCAGCTTTGCCCCAGGGAGGACGCAGTATTTT. It is translated as CASSFAPGRTQYF.

V gene TRBV9 combines with J gene TRBJ2-7; D remains unclear. Germline CDR1 SGDLS, CDR2 YYNGEE. V was shortened by 0 bases and J by 4 bases, with 8 bases between the two germline ends. The CDR3 is made up of 13 amino acids. The CDR3 coding sequence is TGTGCCAGCAGCGTAGGGCCGTTATACGAGCAGTACTTC. This translates into CASSVGPLYEQYF.

This clone turned up a few times. Other nucleotide sequences from this sample produce the same CDR3. This sequence joins TRBV5-1 and TRBJ2-3, with unresolved D. Germline values: CDR1 SGHRS, CDR2 YFSETQ. V was cut by 0 bases and J by 0 bases, with 5 bases left in between. The CDR3 covers 14 residues. CDR3 sequence (DNA): TGCGCCAGCAGCTTGGGGGCTAGCACAGATACGCAGTATTTT. It yields the protein CASSLGASTDTQYF.

The table lists this clone with a count of one. This chain joins TRBV12-5 and TRBJ1-2, with D possibly being TRBD1 (6 bases). The CDR3 runs 13 residues. The ends were cut back, 0 bases at V and 6 bases at J, with 8 bases in the middle. Germline loops: CDR1 LGHNT, CDR2 FRNRAP. CDR3 protein: CASGLVTGNGYTF. DNA for the CDR3: TGTGCTAGTGGTTTGGTAACAGGGAATGGCTACACCTTC.

This clone has just one count. V and J are TRBV30 and TRBJ1-6; the D is unclear. The germline V and J ends were trimmed by 2 bases and 9 bases, with 8 bases remaining between them. The CDR3 has 12 amino acids. The germline gives CDR1 GTSNPN, CDR2 SVGIG (reference sequence). CDR3 in DNA: TGTGCCTGGAGTCACAGCGGTTCACCCCTCCACTTT. As protein: CAWSHSGSPLHF.

A word on this clone: One end of the junction varies from germline; a read error may be responsible. The gene calls are TRBV7-9 and TRBJ2-2; TRBD1 is a possible D gene (6 bases). CDR3 length: 15 amino acids. Germline assignment: CDR1 SEHNR and CDR2 FQNEAQ (reference sequence). This chain's CDR3 is CSSSPGRDRTGELFF. For the CDR3, the DNA is TGTTCCAGCAGCCCAGGCCGAGACAGGACCGGGGAGCTGTTTTTT.

This clone was counted once. V and J are TRBV5-6 and TRBJ2-3, with a tentative D call TRBD1 (5 bases). V lost 0 bases, J lost 4 bases, and 12 bases lay in between. Looked up from germline, CDR1 is SGHDT and CDR2 is YYEEEE. The CDR3 contains 15 residues. The CDR3 sequence: CASSLVGRVADTQYF. In nucleotides, the CDR3 is TGTGCCAGCAGCTTGGTGGGCAGGGTGGCAGATACGCAGTATTTT.

This clone was observed a handful of times. This rearrangement joins TRBV15 to TRBJ1-4; no firm D call. The CDR3 runs 14 residues. Trimming removed 0 bases at V and 8 bases at J, with 10 bases between. Germline V lookup: CDR1 LNHNV, CDR2 YYDKDF (reference sequence). The CDR3 DNA reads TGTGCCACCAGCAGAGAGAGAGGGCGGGAAAAACTGTTTTTT. Translating gives CATSRERGREKLFF. Using reference TRBV15 and TRBJ1-4 for the parts outside the CDR3, the full variable domain is DAMVIQNPRYQVTQFGKPVTLSCSQTLNHNVMYWYQQKSSQAPKLLFHYYDKDFNNEADTPDNFQSRRPNTSFCFLDIRSPGLGDTAMYLCATSRERGREKLFFGSGTQLSVL.

This chain links TRBV6-1 with TRBJ1-4, with 10 bases fitting TRBD1. This CDR3 region has 15 residues. The V gene end was trimmed by 5 bases and the J gene end by 11 bases; junction bases not matched to a gene: 11. Germline V lookup: CDR1 MNHNS, CDR2 SASEGT. The CDR3 DNA is TGTGCCAGCAGTTCCAGGTTGGGACAGGGGACCAAACTGTTTTTT. Residues: CASSSRLGQGTKLFF.

The chain joins TRBV5-6 to TRBJ1-6; 7 nucleotides agree with TRBD1. The length of the CDR3 is 15 residues. CDR1 is SGHDT and CDR2 is YYEEEE in the germline V gene. V lost 6 bases and J lost 7; bases outside the gene matches: 10. Here the CDR3 DNA reads TGTGCCAGCACCAAGAGGACAGGACGGAATTCACCCCTCCACTTT. This encodes CASTKRTGRNSPLHF.

The gene calls are TRBV5-1 and TRBJ1-1; D is perhaps TRBD1 (6 bases). V lost 0 bases, J lost 0 bases, and 15 bases lay in between. CDR1 SGHRS and CDR2 YFSETQ come from the germline V gene. The CDR3 consists of 17 residues. The CDR3: CASSLGHGTSLNTEAFF. The CDR3 DNA sequence: TGCGCCAGCAGCTTGGGCCACGGGACATCCTTGAACACTGAAGCTTTCTTT.

This rearrangement joins TRBV4-1 to TRBJ1-2; D might be TRBD1 (5 bases). The V gene's germline CDR1 is MGHRA and CDR2 YSYEKL. The V and J ends lost 1 base and 4 bases respectively, with 13 bases between them. The CDR3 has 15 residues. The CDR3 DNA is TGCGCCAGCAGCCAAGGGAGGGGAAACCCCTATGGCTACACCTTC. This gives the protein CASSQGRGNPYGYTF.

The J gene is TRBJ1-6, the V gene TRBV6-5; possible D gene TRBD1, 5 bases. The V end was cut by 6 bases, the J end by 10 bases, with 13 bases between. The CDR3 totals 13 residues. CDR1 and CDR2 (germline): MNHEY, SVGAGI. Written as DNA, the CDR3 is TGTGCCAGCAGCTCCAGGGAGGCGTCACCCCTCCACTTT. Encoded protein: CASSSREASPLHF.

The chain is built from TRBV19 and TRBJ1-6; TRBD1 aligns across 7 bases. After removal of 4 bases from V and 0 bases from J, the junction contained 6 bases not matched to a gene. The CDR3 has 17 amino acids. Germline V gene data show CDR1 as LNHDA and CDR2 as SQIVND (reference sequence). For the CDR3, the DNA is TGTGCCAGTAGTACAGGGGGACCCTCCTCCTATAATTCACCCCTCCACTTT. It encodes CASSTGGPSSYNSPLHF.

V gene TRBV19 combines with J gene TRBJ2-2, with a possible D match to TRBD2 (6 bases). Germline values: CDR1 LNHDA, CDR2 SQIVND (reference sequence). Trimming removed 5 bases from V and 2 bases from J, with 12 bases in between. The CDR3 is 15 residues long. The CDR3 DNA sequence: TGTGCCAGTAGTGGGTGGGACTTTAACACCGGGGAGCTGTTTTTT. Its translation: CASSGWDFNTGELFF.

J is TRBJ2-3 and V is TRBV7-2; no clear D gene. There are 17 residues in the CDR3. Germline V CDR1 and CDR2: SGHTA, FQGNSA. V was trimmed by 0 bases and J by 0 bases, leaving 13 bases between them. The CDR3 region is CASSLAVALPSTDTQYF. The CDR3 DNA follows: TGTGCCAGCAGCTTAGCGGTAGCTCTCCCAAGCACAGATACGCAGTATTTT.

This clone showed up just a few times. J is TRBJ1-4 and V is TRBV6-1; no clear D. V was trimmed by 2 bases and J by 3 bases, leaving 10 bases between them. Germline values: CDR1 MNHNS, CDR2 SASEGT. The CDR3 spans 15 residues. CDR3 nucleotide sequence: TGTGCCAGCAGTGAAATCGGGGAAGCTAATGAAAAACTGTTTTTT. Translation gives CASSEIGEANEKLFF.

This sequence joins TRBV4-2 and TRBJ1-3; 10 bases fit TRBD1. After removal of 0 bases from V and 0 bases from J, the junction contained 11 bases not matched to a gene. The CDR3 loop spans 20 amino acids. Germline-derived CDR1 and CDR2 are LGHNA and YNFKEQ. In DNA, the CDR3 is TGTGCCAGCAGCCAAGATTACCGACAGGGGGCGAGTACCTCTGGAAACACCATATATTTT. Protein: CASSQDYRQGASTSGNTIYF.

This clone was seen just once. This sequence joins TRBV9 and TRBJ1-1, with D unclear. V lost 0 bases, J lost 11 bases, and 17 bases lay in between. The CDR3 covers 14 residues. The germline V gene encodes CDR1 SGDLS and CDR2 YYNGEE. This chain's CDR3 is CASSVVSPQDVAFF. CDR3 bases: TGTGCCAGCAGCGTAGTGTCCCCCCAGGATGTGGCTTTCTTT.